Below are 4 T cell receptor beta chains sequenced from a single sample in a study of OX40 agonist ivuxolimab in advanced cancers. Method: immunoSEQ multiplex PCR; TCRdb's copy keeps in-frame clones and lacks some. The table includes roughly 39,000 clones, 70% to 90% detected once. The input for sequencing was CD4+ or CD8+ T cells sorted from blood, taken in a trial of the OX40 agonist ivuxolimab. These TCRs come from an adult with an advanced solid tumor such as melanoma, head and neck, liver or kidney cancer.

The chain joins TRBV5-1 to TRBJ2-5, with D perhaps matching TRBD1 (6 bases). The germline V and J ends were trimmed by 4 bases and 5 bases, with 24 bases remaining between them. In germline, CDR1 is SGHRS, CDR2 YFSETQ. CDR3 length: 17 residues. This chain's CDR3 is CASSGAVSPGVWETQYF. CDR3 in DNA: TGCGCCAGCAGCGGGGCTGTTAGCCCAGGGGTGTGGGAGACCCAGTACTTC.

As regards this clone: This likely comes from a read error, as the CDR3 has no conserved phenylalanine or tryptophan at its end. The chain has TRBV28 and TRBJ1-3, with 9 bases that match TRBD1. The CDR3 covers 16 residues. CDR1 is MDHEN, CDR2 SYDVKM, per germline. With V trimmed by 6 bases and J by 2 bases, 8 bases remained unmatched. As DNA, the CDR3 is TGTGCCAGCAGCCCGGGACAGGGACTTCCTGGAAACACCATATATTCT. Translated, it gives CASSPGQGLPGNTIYS.

This sequence joins TRBV6-6 and TRBJ2-2; D not resolved. The CDR3 extends over 10 amino acids. CDR1 is MNHNY and CDR2 is SVGAGI in the germline V gene (reference sequence). V lost 8 bases, J lost 9 bases, and 7 bases lay in between. The CDR3 DNA reads as TGTGCCAGCGGAGTTTGGGAGCTGTTTTTT. Its translation is CASGVWELFF.

The chain carries TRBV5-1 and TRBJ2-3; 11 bases are a match to TRBD2. J lost 4 bases, V lost 3 bases, and 7 bases had no gene match. This CDR3 spans 16 amino acids. Germline values: CDR1 SGHRS, CDR2 YFSETQ. The CDR3 sequence is CASSWSLAGGPDTQYF. In DNA form, the CDR3 reads TGCGCCAGCAGCTGGTCCCTAGCGGGAGGCCCAGATACGCAGTATTTT.